This TCR beta chain was found in a study of neoadjuvant anti-PD-1 for oral cavity cancer. The patients had HPV-negative, locally advanced oral cavity squamous cell carcinoma. Analysis of PBMCs was direct, with no culture step. V lost 1 base to trimming and J lost 1 base; unmatched junction nucleotides: 6. CDR3 size: 16 residues. Germline V CDR1 and CDR2: SGHVS, FQNEAQ. About this clone itself: No antigen is known for it.

Regarding the study as a whole: Pretreatment Treg/Th17 ratio correlated inversely with post-treatment tumor clonality.

Method: immunoSEQ multiplex PCR; TCRdb's copy keeps in-frame clones and lacks some. The sample yields roughly 13,000 clones, over 65% seen once. V usage is TRBV7-8 and J usage is TRBJ1-1; 7 bases fit TRBD1. The specimen comprised PBMCs, sampled before nivolumab (anti-PD-1) treatment. The sequence was collected from a person aged 40 to 85 with oral cavity squamous cell carcinoma. The CDR3 protein is CASSLEGAVSNTEAFF. The CDR3 bases are TGTGCCAGCAGCTTAGAGGGGGCCGTTTCGAACACTGAAGCTTTCTTT.